This entry features one TCR beta chain sequence. Its antigen is unknown. The data were obtained in a study of T cell responses to AZD1222 COVID-19 vaccine. Whole-study results and caveats: After the peak T cell response, and only then, were repertoires sampled.

Trimming removed 2 bases at V and 7 bases at J, with 19 bases between. The CDR3 is 16 amino acids. Germline V gene data show CDR1 as SGHDN and CDR2 as FVKESK. The assay was immunoSEQ multiplex PCR, and TCRdb's table has in-frame clones only and misses some. The profile covers some 150,000 clones, with 88% appearing a single time and roughly 4.3% taken by the ten largest. The chain couples TRBV14 to TRBJ2-3; D is ambiguous. The source was peripheral blood, collected 28 days after the second AZD1222 dose. This TCR derives from an adult who received the AZD1222 COVID-19 vaccine. CDR3 nucleotides: TGTGCCAGCAGCCAATTATCTACTCAGCGTGTGCATACGCAGTATTTT. This sequence encodes CASSQLSTQRVHTQYF.